The 20 T cell receptor beta chains below were found in one sample sequenced in a study. Treg sorting used a CD4+CD25+CD127-/low gate. TCRdb processed the 5' RACE reads anew with MiXCR; each CDR3 protein has one entry. The data show about 59,000 distinct CDR3 sequences, less than 25% seen once. Sequencing used tumor-infiltrating Tregs sorted from the breast tumor. These receptor sequences come from a female donor with breast cancer.

V usage is TRBV6-5 and J usage is TRBJ1-4, with no clear D. V was pared by 0 bases and J by 8 bases, with 13 bases between. The CDR3 has 15 amino acids. CDR1 and CDR2 (germline): MNHEY, SVGAGI. The CDR3 loop is CASSYSREGGEKLFF. The CDR3, as DNA: TGTGCCAGCAGTTACTCGAGAGAGGGCGGCGAAAAACTGTTTTTT.

This clonotype was found a few times. The chain links TRBV12-3 or TRBV12-4 to TRBJ2-7, with D maybe TRBD1 (6 bases). Deletions cut 4 bases from V and 6 bases from J, with 16 bases between. The CDR3 is 14 residues long. In DNA form, the CDR3 reads TGTGCCAGCAGTTCGACGACAGGTAACCTCGAGCAGTACTTC. Protein product: CASSSTTGNLEQYF.

The chain joins TRBV20-1 to TRBJ1-1; 9 positions agree with TRBD1. The germline V gene encodes CDR1 DFQATT and CDR2 SNEGSKA (reference sequence). This CDR3 spans 15 amino acids. V gave up 0 bases and J gave up 2 bases; unmatched junction bases: 4. CDR3 nucleotides: TGCAGTGCTAGAGATACGGGACAGGGAAACACTGAAGCTTTCTTT. It codes for CSARDTGQGNTEAFF.

V is TRBV29-1 and J is TRBJ2-5; possibly TRBD2 for D (6 bases). The CDR3 length is 14 residues. Looked up from germline, CDR1 is SQVTM and CDR2 is ANQGSEA. V lost 7 bases and J lost 2, with 17 bases in between. In nucleotides, the CDR3 is TGCAGCGGCCTAAGGGGTGGGGGGCAAGAGACCCAGTACTTC. Its translation: CSGLRGGGQETQYF.

This clonotype was seen ten or more times. The chain employs TRBV7-2 and TRBJ2-1; a weak D match, TRBD2 (6 bases). Trimming left V 4 bases short and J 0 bases short, with 13 bases between. Germline V gives CDR1 SGHTA, CDR2 FQGNSA. The CDR3 extends over 16 amino acids. CDR3 region: CASSSSLASSYNEQFF. CDR3 nucleotides: TGTGCCAGCAGCTCATCGCTAGCGAGCTCCTACAATGAGCAGTTCTTC. Supplemented by reference TRBV7-2 and TRBJ2-1, the full variable domain reads GAGVSQSPSNKVTEKGKDVELRCDPISGHTALYWYRQSLGQGLEFLIYFQGNSAPDKSGLPSDRFSAERTGGSVSTLTIQRTQQEDSAVYLCASSSSLASSYNEQFFGPGTRLTVL.

In its sample, this clonotype was seen a few times. The chain joins TRBV20-1 to TRBJ2-7; D is tentatively TRBD1 or TRBD2 (5 bases each). The CDR3 extends over 12 amino acids. V gave up 3 bases and J gave up 2 bases, with 8 bases separating them. CDR1 and CDR2 (germline): DFQATT, SNEGSKA (reference sequence). The CDR3 DNA reads as TGCAGTGCTAGCGGGGCCACCTACGAGCAGTACTTC. This codes for CSASGATYEQYF.

This clonotype appeared a few times. J is TRBJ1-1 and V is TRBV20-1, with a tentative D call TRBD1 (5 bases). The length of the CDR3 is 12 residues. V was cut by 1 base and J by 10 bases, with 13 bases left in between. Germline lookup yields CDR1 DFQATT and CDR2 SNEGSKA (reference sequence). The CDR3 sequence is CSARGGDIGAFF. For the CDR3, the DNA is TGCAGTGCTAGAGGAGGGGATATCGGAGCTTTCTTT.

The chain links TRBV30 to TRBJ1-2; D uncertain. Germline V gene lookup returns CDR1 GTSNPN and CDR2 SVGIG (reference sequence). The ends were cut back, 8 bases at V and 3 bases at J, with 13 bases in the middle. CDR3 length: 12 amino acids. The CDR3 coding sequence is TGTGCCGGATCTCCACAGTACTATGGCTACACCTTC. Residues: CAGSPQYYGYTF.

This clonotype occurred many times. The rearrangement links TRBV20-1 to TRBJ2-2; possibly TRBD1 for D (5 bases). With 0 bases removed from V and 5 bases from J, the gap between germline ends came to 13 bases. Germline V lookup: CDR1 DFQATT, CDR2 SNEGSKA (reference sequence). The CDR3 extends over 15 amino acids. The DNA for the CDR3 is TGCAGTGCTAGAGAATGGGCAGGGTCGACCGGGGAGCTGTTTTTT. Translating it yields CSAREWAGSTGELFF.

This clonotype was observed a handful of times. V is TRBV7-9 and J is TRBJ1-5, with unresolved D. This CDR3 region has 14 residues. Germline CDR1 and CDR2: SEHNR and FQNEAQ (reference sequence). Deletions cut 4 bases from V and 1 base from J, with 8 bases between. The CDR3 here is CASSSSRSNQPQHF. CDR3 coding DNA: TGTGCCAGCAGCTCCTCGAGGAGCAATCAGCCCCAGCATTTT.

The V gene is TRBV6-1, the J gene TRBJ1-5; D not resolved. The germline V gene encodes CDR1 MNHNS and CDR2 SASEGT. The CDR3 length is 15 residues. Trimming cost V 6 bases and J 2 bases, with 14 bases left between them. CDR3 region: CASRPPQHGNQPQHF. In nucleotides, the CDR3 is TGTGCCAGCAGACCTCCCCAGCACGGCAATCAGCCCCAGCATTTT.

This clonotype was seen only a few times. The chain has TRBV15 and TRBJ2-5, with 7 bases lining up with TRBD1. Germline assignment: CDR1 LNHNV and CDR2 YYDKDF (reference sequence). Germline trimming cut 0 bases from V and 1 base from J; bases unmatched to any gene: 8. This CDR3 comprises 17 residues. The CDR3 nucleotides read TGTGCCACCAGCAGAGATCGAGGGACAGATGCCCAAGAGACCCAGTACTTC. Translation gives CATSRDRGTDAQETQYF.

This clonotype has just a few counts. The J gene is TRBJ1-5, the V gene TRBV5-1, with D unresolved. The V and J ends lost 0 bases and 2 bases respectively, with 9 bases between them. Germline V gene lookup returns CDR1 SGHRS and CDR2 YFSETQ. The CDR3 is 15 residues long. CDR3 coding DNA: TGCGCCAGCAGCTTGGACGGGTCGGGCAATCAGCCCCAGCATTTT. Its translation is CASSLDGSGNQPQHF. The full variable domain, rest sourced from reference TRBV5-1 and TRBJ1-5, is KAGVTQTPRYLIKTRGQQVTLSCSPISGHRSVSWYQQTPGQGLQFLFEYFSETQRNKGNFPGRFSGRQFSNSRSEMNVSTLELGDSALYLCASSLDGSGNQPQHFGDGTRLSIL.

This chain uses TRBV5-4 with TRBJ2-7; 13 nucleotides agree with TRBD2. CDR3 size: 16 residues. Per germline, CDR1 SGHNT and CDR2 YYREEE (reference sequence). J gave up 6 bases and V 0 bases, and 6 bases lay outside the gene matches. CDR3 residues: CASSLVGLAGAGEQYF. The CDR3 coding sequence is TGTGCCAGCAGCTTGGTCGGACTAGCGGGAGCAGGCGAGCAGTACTTC.

This clonotype showed up just a few times. The CDR3 reads CASSQDRGNVAIYF. Written as DNA, the CDR3 is TGCGCCAGCAGCCAGGACAGGGGGAATGTCGCCATATATTTT. J is TRBJ1-3 and V is TRBV5-1; 10 nucleotides align to TRBD1. In germline, CDR1 is SGHRS, CDR2 YFSETQ. The CDR3 runs 14 residues. The V gene end was trimmed by 4 bases and the J gene end by 11 bases; junction bases not matched to a gene: 9.

A few counts support this clonotype. The chain couples TRBV5-1 to TRBJ1-4; TRBD1 aligns across 8 bases. Trimming cost V 4 bases and J 2 bases; bases outside gene matches: 7. Germline V CDR1 and CDR2: SGHRS, YFSETQ. The CDR3 covers 16 residues. As DNA, the CDR3 is TGCGCCAGCAGCAGAAACTCAGGGGGCACTAATGAAAAACTGTTTTTT. It yields the protein CASSRNSGGTNEKLFF.

This clonotype was recorded at least ten times. J is TRBJ2-6 and V is TRBV10-3; D uncertain. The CDR3 length is 14 residues. The germline V gene has CDR1 ENHRY and CDR2 SYGVKD. V was pared by 10 bases and J by 0 bases, with 10 bases between. The CDR3 here is CATADDSGANVLTF. The CDR3 bases are TGTGCCACTGCGGACGACTCTGGGGCCAACGTCCTGACTTTC.

There are many counts of this clonotype. The chain carries TRBV20-1 and TRBJ2-1; D call uncertain. There are 11 residues in the CDR3. The germline V and J ends were trimmed by 6 bases and 8 bases, with 11 bases remaining between them. Germline loops: CDR1 DFQATT, CDR2 SNEGSKA (reference sequence). The CDR3 loop reads CSASARDEQFF. The CDR3 DNA reads TGCAGTGCGAGTGCTAGAGATGAGCAGTTCTTC.

The rearrangement joins TRBV12-3 or TRBV12-4 to TRBJ2-5, with D possibly matching TRBD2 (7 bases). The CDR3 is 18 amino acids. With 1 base removed from V and 1 base from J, the gap between germline ends came to 19 bases. CDR3 in DNA: TGTGCCAGCAGTTTAGGGTCGCTTGCGGGGGCGACCCAAGAGACCCAGTACTTC. Translated: CASSLGSLAGATQETQYF.

There are a few counts of this clonotype. The V and J genes are TRBV5-1 and TRBJ2-4; D is perhaps TRBD2 (6 bases). The CDR3 totals 18 residues. V lost 3 bases and J 0 bases, leaving 19 bases between the germline ends. Germline V CDR1 and CDR2: SGHRS, YFSETQ. CDR3 nucleotides: TGCGCCAGCAGCTCGGGACTGCCCACCCTCCTAGCCAAAAACATTCAGTACTTC. This codes for CASSSGLPTLLAKNIQYF.